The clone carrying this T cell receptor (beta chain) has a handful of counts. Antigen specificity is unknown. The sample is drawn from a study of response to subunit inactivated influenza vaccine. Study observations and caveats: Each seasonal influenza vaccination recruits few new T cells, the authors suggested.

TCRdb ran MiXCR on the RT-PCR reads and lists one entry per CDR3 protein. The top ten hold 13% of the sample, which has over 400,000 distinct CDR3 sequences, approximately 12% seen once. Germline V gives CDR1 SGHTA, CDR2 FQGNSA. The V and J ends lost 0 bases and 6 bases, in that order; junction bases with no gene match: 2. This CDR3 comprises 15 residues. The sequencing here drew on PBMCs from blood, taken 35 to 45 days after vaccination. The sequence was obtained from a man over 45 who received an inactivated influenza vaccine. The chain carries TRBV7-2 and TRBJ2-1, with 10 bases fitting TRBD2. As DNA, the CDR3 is TGTGCCAGCAGCTTAGCGGCTAGCGGGAGCAATGAGCAGTTCTTC. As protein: CASSLAASGSNEQFF.